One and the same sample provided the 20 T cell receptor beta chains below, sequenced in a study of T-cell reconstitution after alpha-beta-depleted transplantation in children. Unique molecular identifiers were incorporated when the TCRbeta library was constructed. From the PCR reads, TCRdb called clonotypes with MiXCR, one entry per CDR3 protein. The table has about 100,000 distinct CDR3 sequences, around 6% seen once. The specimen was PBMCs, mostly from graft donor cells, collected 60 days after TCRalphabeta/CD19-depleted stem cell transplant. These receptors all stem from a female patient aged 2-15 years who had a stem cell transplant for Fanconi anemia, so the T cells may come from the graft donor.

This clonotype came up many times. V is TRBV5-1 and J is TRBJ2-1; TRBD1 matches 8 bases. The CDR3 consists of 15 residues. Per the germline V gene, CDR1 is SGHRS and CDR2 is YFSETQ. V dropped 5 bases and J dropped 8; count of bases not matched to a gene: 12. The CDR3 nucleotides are TGCGCCAGCAGAGTAGACAGGGGTATTCCGGATGAGCAGTTCTTC. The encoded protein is CASRVDRGIPDEQFF.

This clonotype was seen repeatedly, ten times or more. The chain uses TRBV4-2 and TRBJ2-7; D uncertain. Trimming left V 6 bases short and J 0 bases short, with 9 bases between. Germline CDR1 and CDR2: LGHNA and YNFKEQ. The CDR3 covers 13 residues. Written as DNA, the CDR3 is TGTGCCAGCAGTCACCCGAGCTCCTACGAGCAGTACTTC. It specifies CASSHPSSYEQYF.

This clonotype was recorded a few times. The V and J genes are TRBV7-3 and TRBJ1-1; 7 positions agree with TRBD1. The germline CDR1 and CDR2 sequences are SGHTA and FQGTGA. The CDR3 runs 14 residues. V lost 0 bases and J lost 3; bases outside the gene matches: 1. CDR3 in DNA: TGTGCCAGCAGCTTAACCGGGACAGACACTGAAGCTTTCTTT. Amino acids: CASSLTGTDTEAFF.

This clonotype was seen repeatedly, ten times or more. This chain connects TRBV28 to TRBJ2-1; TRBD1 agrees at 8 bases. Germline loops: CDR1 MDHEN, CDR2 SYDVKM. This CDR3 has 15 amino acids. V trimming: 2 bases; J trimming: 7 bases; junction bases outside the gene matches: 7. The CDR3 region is CASSLISTGENEQFF. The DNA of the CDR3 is TGTGCCAGCAGTTTAATATCGACAGGGGAGAATGAGCAGTTCTTC.

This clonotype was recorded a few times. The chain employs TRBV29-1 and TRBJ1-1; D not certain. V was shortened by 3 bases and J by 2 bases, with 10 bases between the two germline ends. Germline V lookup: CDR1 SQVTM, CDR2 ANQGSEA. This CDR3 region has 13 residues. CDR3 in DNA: TGCAGCGTTGAGCCAGGACTTAACACTGAAGCTTTCTTT. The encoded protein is CSVEPGLNTEAFF.

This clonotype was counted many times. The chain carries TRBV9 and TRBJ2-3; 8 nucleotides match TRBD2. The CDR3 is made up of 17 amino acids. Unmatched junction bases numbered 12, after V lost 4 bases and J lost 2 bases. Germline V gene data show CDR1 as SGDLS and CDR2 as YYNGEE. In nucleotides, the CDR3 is TGTGCCAGCAGCAATCGGGGGGGGCCATCAGACACAGATACGCAGTATTTT. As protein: CASSNRGGPSDTDTQYF.

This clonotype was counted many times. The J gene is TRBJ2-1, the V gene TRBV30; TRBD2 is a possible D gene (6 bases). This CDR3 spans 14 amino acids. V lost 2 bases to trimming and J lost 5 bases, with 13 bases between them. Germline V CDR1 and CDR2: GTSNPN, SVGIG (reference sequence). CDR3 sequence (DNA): TGTGCCTGGAGTCCCGGACTACAAGACAATGAGCAGTTCTTC. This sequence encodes CAWSPGLQDNEQFF.

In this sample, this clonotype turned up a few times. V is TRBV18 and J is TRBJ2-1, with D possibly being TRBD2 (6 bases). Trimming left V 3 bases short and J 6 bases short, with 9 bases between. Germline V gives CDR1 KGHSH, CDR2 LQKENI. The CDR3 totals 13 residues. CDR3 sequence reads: CASSPRAGNEQFF. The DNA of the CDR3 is TGTGCCAGCTCACCCAGAGCGGGCAATGAGCAGTTCTTC.

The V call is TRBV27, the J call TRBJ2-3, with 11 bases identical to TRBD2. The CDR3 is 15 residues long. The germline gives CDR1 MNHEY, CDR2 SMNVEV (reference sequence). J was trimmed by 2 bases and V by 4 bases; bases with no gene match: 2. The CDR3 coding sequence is TGTGCCAGCAGTTCACTAGCGGGAGTCACAGATACGCAGTATTTT. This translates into CASSSLAGVTDTQYF.

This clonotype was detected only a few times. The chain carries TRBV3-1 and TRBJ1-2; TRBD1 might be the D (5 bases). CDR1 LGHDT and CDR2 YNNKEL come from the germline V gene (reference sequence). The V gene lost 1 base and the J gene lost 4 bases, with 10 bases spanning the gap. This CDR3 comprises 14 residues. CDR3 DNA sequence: TGTGCCAGCAGCCAAGGGGGGATGCGCTATGGCTACACCTTC. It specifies CASSQGGMRYGYTF.

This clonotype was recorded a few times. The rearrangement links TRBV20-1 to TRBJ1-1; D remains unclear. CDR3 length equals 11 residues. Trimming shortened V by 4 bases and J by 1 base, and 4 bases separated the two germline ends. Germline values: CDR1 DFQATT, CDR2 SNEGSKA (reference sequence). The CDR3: CSAIRNTEAFF. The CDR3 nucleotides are TGCAGTGCTATCAGGAACACTGAAGCTTTCTTT.

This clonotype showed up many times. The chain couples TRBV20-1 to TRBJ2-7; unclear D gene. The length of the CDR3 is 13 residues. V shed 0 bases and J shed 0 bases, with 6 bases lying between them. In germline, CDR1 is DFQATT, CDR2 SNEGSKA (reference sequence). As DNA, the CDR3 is TGCAGTGCTAGAGATCCAAACTCCTACGAGCAGTACTTC. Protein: CSARDPNSYEQYF.

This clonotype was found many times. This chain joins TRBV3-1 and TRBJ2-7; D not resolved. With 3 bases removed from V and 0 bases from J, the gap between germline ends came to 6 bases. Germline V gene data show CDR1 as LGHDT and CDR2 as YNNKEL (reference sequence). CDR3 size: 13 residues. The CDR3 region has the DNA TGTGCCAGCAGCCAGTCTTACTCCTACGAGCAGTACTTC. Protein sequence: CASSQSYSYEQYF.

This CDR3 reads CASSYTEYNEQFF. In nucleotides, the CDR3 is TGTGCCAGCAGTTACACGGAATACAATGAGCAGTTCTTC. V gene TRBV6-2 or TRBV6-3 combines with J gene TRBJ2-1, with D uncertain. This CDR3 spans 13 amino acids. CDR1 MNHEY and CDR2 SVGEGT come from the germline V gene. V was shortened by 2 bases and J by 4 bases, with 6 bases between the two germline ends.

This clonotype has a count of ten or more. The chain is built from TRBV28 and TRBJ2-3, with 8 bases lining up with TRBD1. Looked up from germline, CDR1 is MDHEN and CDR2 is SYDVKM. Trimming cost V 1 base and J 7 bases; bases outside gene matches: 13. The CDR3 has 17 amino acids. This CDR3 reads CASSLSFGQGAINTQYF. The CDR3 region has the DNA TGTGCCAGCAGTTTATCCTTCGGCCAGGGGGCGATTAATACGCAGTATTTT.

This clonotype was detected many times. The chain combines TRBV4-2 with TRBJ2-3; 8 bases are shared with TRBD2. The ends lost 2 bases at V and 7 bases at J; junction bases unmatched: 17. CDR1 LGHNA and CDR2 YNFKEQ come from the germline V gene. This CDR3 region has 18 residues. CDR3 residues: CASSQPAGGTGGPHTQYF. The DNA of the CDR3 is TGTGCCAGCAGCCAACCGGCCGGCGGGACGGGGGGGCCCCATACGCAGTATTTT.

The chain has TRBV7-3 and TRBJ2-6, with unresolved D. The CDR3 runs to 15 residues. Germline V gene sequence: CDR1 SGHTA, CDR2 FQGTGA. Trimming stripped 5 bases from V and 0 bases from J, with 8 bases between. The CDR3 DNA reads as TGTGCCAGCAGCCGAATGGGCTCTGGGGCCAACGTCCTGACTTTC. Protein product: CASSRMGSGANVLTF.

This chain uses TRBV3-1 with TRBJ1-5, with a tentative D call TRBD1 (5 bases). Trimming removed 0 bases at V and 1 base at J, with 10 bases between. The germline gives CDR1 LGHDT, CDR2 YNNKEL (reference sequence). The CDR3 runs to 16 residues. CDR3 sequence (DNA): TGTGCCAGCAGCCAAGATGGGGGGGGAAGCAATCAGCCCCAGCATTTT. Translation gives CASSQDGGGSNQPQHF. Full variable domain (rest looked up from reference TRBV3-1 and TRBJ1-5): DTAVSQTPKYLVTQMGNDKSIKCEQNLGHDTMYWYKQDSKKFLKIMFSYNNKELIINETVPNRFSPKSPDKAHLNLHINSLELGDSAVYFCASSQDGGGSNQPQHFGDGTRLSIL.

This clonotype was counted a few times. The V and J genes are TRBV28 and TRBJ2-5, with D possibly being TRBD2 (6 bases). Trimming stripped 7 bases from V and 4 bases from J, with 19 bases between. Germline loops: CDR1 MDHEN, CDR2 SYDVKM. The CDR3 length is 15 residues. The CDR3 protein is CASIGTLAIRETQYF. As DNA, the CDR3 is TGTGCCAGCATCGGGACTCTAGCAATCCGAGAGACCCAGTACTTC.

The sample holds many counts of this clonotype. In nucleotides, the CDR3 is TGTGCCAGCAGCGTACTGGGCGGCGAGTACACCGGGGAGCTGTTTTTT. Its protein product is CASSVLGGEYTGELFF. The chain links TRBV9 to TRBJ2-2; D is unresolved. This CDR3 has 16 residues. The V end lost 1 base, the J end lost 3 bases, and 13 bases lay between the germline ends. In germline, CDR1 is SGDLS, CDR2 YYNGEE.